The 31 T cell receptor delta chains below come from one sample, sequenced in a study of gamma-delta T cells after stem cell transplantation. TCRdb repeated clone calling on the RT-PCR reads with CATT. The data hold approximately 3,000 delta-chain clones, with around 2% observed a single time. Source material: gamma-delta T cells. All receptors come from a human donor. It is not recorded whose cells these are; they may come from a transplant donor.

This clone ranks as medium-sized. A far larger clone is off by one base, so a read error is likely. The chain recombines TRDV2 with TRDJ1, with 8 bases matching TRDD3. Trimming cost V 3 bases and J 1 base; bases outside gene matches: 9. This CDR3 is 16 amino acids long. The germline V gene has CDR1 GEAIGNYY and CDR2 EKD. CDR3 sequence (DNA): TGTGCCTGTGACGCAATGGCTGGGGGACCCACCGATAAACTCATCTTT. This translates into CACDAMAGGPTDKLIF.

This clone showed up just a few times. The germline gene is not matched at one end of the junction; a read error may be the cause. This sample also contains other DNA sequences that code for the same CDR3. This rearrangement joins TRDV2 to TRDJ1; possible D gene TRDD3, 6 bases. Germline CDR1 GEAIGNYY, CDR2 EKD. This CDR3 is 15 amino acids long. DNA for the CDR3: TGTGCATGTGACACGTTGGGGATGGGGACCGATAAACTTATCTTT. As protein: CACDTLGMGTDKLIF.

This clone was picked up a small number of times. TCRdb shows a much larger clone's protein in place of this DNA's translation, and the two differ at residue 14, likely through a read error; the protein shown is translated from the DNA. V gene TRDV2 combines with J gene TRDJ1, with 11 bases lining up with TRDD3. Germline lookup yields CDR1 GEAIGNYY and CDR2 EKD. V shed 4 bases, J shed 6 bases, and the junction held 18 bases outside the gene matches. CDR3 length equals 18 residues. The CDR3 region has the DNA TGTGCCTGTGATATACTGGGGGATAGTGGGCTAAATGACAATAAACTCATCTTT. Its translation is CACDILGDSGLNDNKLIF.

There are a few counts of this clone. The TCRdb protein comes from a much larger clone and disagrees with this DNA's translation at residue 16, likely due to a read error; the protein given here is derived from the DNA. The chain links TRDV2 to TRDJ1, with 13 positions matching TRDD3. The CDR3 is 20 residues long. Germline loops: CDR1 GEAIGNYY, CDR2 EKD. CDR3 sequence reads: CACDTVLLGDTRGYTNKLIF. CDR3 DNA: TGTGCCTGTGACACCGTACTACTGGGGGATACGCGGGGGTACACCAATAAACTCATCTTC.

The CDR3 DNA is TGTGCCTGTGACGCCGTACTGGGGGATACTGACGGCACCGATAAACTCATCTTT. This sequence encodes CACDAVLGDTDGTDKLIF. The V and J genes are TRDV2 and TRDJ1, with 12 nucleotides matching TRDD3. Germline assignment: CDR1 GEAIGNYY and CDR2 EKD. Trimming removed 3 bases from V and 1 base from J; junction bases left unmatched: 11. The length of the CDR3 is 18 residues.

Relative to its sample, this clone is medium-sized. The V call is TRDV2, the J call TRDJ1, with 13 bases identical to TRDD3. Looked up from germline, CDR1 is GEAIGNYY and CDR2 is EKD. The CDR3 totals 17 residues. Trimming cost V 3 bases and J 0 bases; bases outside gene matches: 6. CDR3 loop: CACDLLGDTGHTDKLIF. CDR3 DNA: TGTGCCTGTGACTTACTGGGGGATACGGGCCACACCGATAAACTCATCTTT.

As to this clone: This DNA translates differently at residue 11 from the TCRdb protein, which is that of a much larger clone; a read error is likely, and the protein shown is the DNA's own translation. The chain has TRDV2 and TRDJ1; TRDD3 matches at 9 bases. J gave up 1 base and V 1 base, and 9 bases lay outside the gene matches. Germline V CDR1 and CDR2: GEAIGNYY, EKD. This CDR3 comprises 17 residues. CDR3 region: CACDTVGDIRPTDKLIF. DNA of the CDR3: TGTGCCTGTGACACAGTGGGGGATATAAGGCCCACCGATAAACTCATCTTT.

This clone showed up just a few times. TCRdb lists the protein of a much larger clone for this DNA, which differs at residue 6, so this is likely a read error; the protein given here is translated from the DNA itself. The V gene is TRDV2, the J gene TRDJ1, with 9 positions matching TRDD3. The germline V gene has CDR1 GEAIGNYY and CDR2 EKD. The CDR3 runs to 17 residues. The ends lost 3 bases at V and 0 bases at J; junction bases unmatched: 10. The CDR3 protein is CACDFPGDTPYTDKLIF. CDR3 bases: TGTGCCTGTGACTTCCCGGGGGATACTCCGTACACCGATAAACTCATCTTT.

This clone was seen a handful of times. With a far larger clone one base away, a read error is the likely cause. Other DNA sequences in the sample encode the same CDR3. The CDR3 sequence: CACDTVAGGPQYTDKLIF. The CDR3 coding sequence is TGTGCCTGCGACACCGTCGCTGGGGGACCTCAGTACACCGATAAACTCATCTTT. The J gene is TRDJ1, the V gene TRDV2, with 8 bases aligning to TRDD3. The CDR3 totals 18 residues. Germline-derived CDR1 and CDR2 are GEAIGNYY and EKD.

With regard to this clone: The protein recorded in TCRdb matches a much larger clone and deviates from this DNA's translation at residue 18, suggesting a read error; the protein here is obtained by translating the DNA. The rearrangement links TRDV2 to TRDJ1; 10 nucleotides align to TRDD3. This CDR3 comprises 20 residues. Germline CDR1 reads GEAIGNYY; CDR2 reads EKD. Here the CDR3 reads CACDTVYGGDTRGATDKFIF. The CDR3, as DNA: TGTGCCTGTGACACGGTCTATGGGGGGGATACGCGGGGGGCCACCGATAAATTCATCTTT.

About this clone itself: The protein in TCRdb stems from a much larger clone and differs at residue 4 from this DNA's translation, likely a read error; here the protein is translated from the DNA. CDR3: CACGRLGESDKLIF. The CDR3 DNA reads as TGTGCCTGTGGCCGACTGGGGGAGTCCGATAAACTCATCTTT. The chain carries TRDV2 and TRDJ1, with TRDD3 matching 9 bases. Germline-derived CDR1 and CDR2 are GEAIGNYY and EKD. CDR3 size: 14 residues. V was clipped by 5 bases and J by 3 bases; unmatched bases: 6.

This clone was observed a handful of times. The TCRdb protein comes from a much larger clone and disagrees with this DNA's translation at residue 11, likely due to a read error; the protein given here is derived from the DNA. The rearrangement joins TRDV2 to TRDJ1; 10 nucleotides match TRDD3. Losses at the gene ends were 3 bases for V and 4 bases for J; bases not matched to a gene: 10. This CDR3 is built from 16 residues. In germline, CDR1 is GEAIGNYY, CDR2 EKD. CDR3 bases: TGTGCCTGTGACCCTTTACTGGGGGATTCCATCGATAAACTCATCTTT. It is translated as CACDPLLGDSIDKLIF.

This clone appeared a few times. TCRdb shows a much larger clone's protein in place of this DNA's translation, and the two differ at residue 12, likely through a read error; the protein shown is translated from the DNA. This chain joins TRDV2 and TRDJ1; D may be TRDD3 (5 bases). The CDR3 covers 14 residues. Germline CDR1 GEAIGNYY, CDR2 EKD. CDR3 protein: CACDPLGRPDKPIF. The CDR3, as DNA: TGTGCCTGTGACCCCCTGGGCAGGCCCGATAAACCCATCTTT.

This clone was seen more than once but under ten times. A much larger clone lies one base from this, so it may be a read error. Other DNA sequences within the sample encode an identical CDR3. The rearrangement joins TRDV2 to TRDJ1, with 13 bases identical to TRDD3. The germline gives CDR1 GEAIGNYY, CDR2 EKD. CDR3 length: 16 residues. In DNA, the CDR3 is TGTGCCTGCGACATTCTACTGGGGGATACGGCCGATAAACTCATCTTT. Amino acids: CACDILLGDTADKLIF.

Points on this clone: A far larger clone differs by one base, so this is likely a read error. The sample has other DNA sequences that encode this CDR3 too. The chain joins TRDV2 to TRDJ1; weak D call: TRDD3 (5 bases). The CDR3 is 15 amino acids. Germline CDR1 reads GEAIGNYY; CDR2 reads EKD. CDR3 bases: TGCGCCTGTGACACCGTTGGAGATATAGGGGAGTCACTCATCTTT. It encodes CACDTVGDIGESLIF.

This clone was seen more than once but under ten times. TCRdb pairs this DNA with a much larger clone's protein that differs at residue 11, likely a read error; the protein shown was translated from the DNA. In nucleotides, the CDR3 is TGTGCCTGTGACACCGTGGGGGATACGGGCCCCTGGGACACCCGACAGATGTTTTTC. Amino acid sequence: CACDTVGDTGPWDTRQMFF. This rearrangement joins TRDV2 to TRDJ3; TRDD3 matches at 11 bases. From germline, CDR1 is GEAIGNYY and CDR2 EKD. CDR3 length: 19 residues. Trimming cost V 0 bases and J 2 bases; bases outside gene matches: 5.

This clone was observed a handful of times. The chain combines TRDV2 with TRDJ1, with 12 bases matching TRDD3. The CDR3 has 20 residues. Germline V gene sequence: CDR1 GEAIGNYY, CDR2 EKD. After removal of 0 bases from V and 1 base from J, the junction contained 14 bases not matched to a gene. The CDR3 DNA reads as TGTGCCTGTGACACCTTAAACCTGGGGGATACGCGGGGGGCCACCGATAAACTCATCTTT. Translation: CACDTLNLGDTRGATDKLIF.

V and J are TRDV2 and TRDJ1, with TRDD3 matching 13 bases. J lost 2 bases, V lost 6 bases, and 8 bases had no gene match. Germline V gene data show CDR1 as GEAIGNYY and CDR2 as EKD. This CDR3 has 16 residues. The CDR3 loop is CACLLLGDTQTDKLIF. The CDR3 DNA reads TGTGCCTGTCTTCTACTGGGGGATACGCAAACCGATAAACTCATCTTT.

The table lists this clone with a few counts. This is likely an artifact of a read error, given a far larger clone one base away. The sample has other DNA sequences that encode this CDR3 too. J is TRDJ1 and V is TRDV2, with 11 bases aligning to TRDD3. Per germline, CDR1 GEAIGNYY and CDR2 EKD. The CDR3 extends over 18 amino acids. The V gene end was trimmed by 4 bases and the J gene end by 3 bases; junction bases not matched to a gene: 15. The chain's CDR3 is CACDTVSGGYARSDKLIF. CDR3 bases: TGTGCCTGTGATACCGTAAGTGGGGGATACGCTCGTTCCGATAAACTCATCTTT.

The sample holds a few counts of this clone. A much bigger clone sits one base away, suggesting this may be a read error. Other DNA sequences in the same sample also yield this CDR3. This chain uses TRDV2 with TRDJ3; 8 bases align to TRDD3. The CDR3 extends over 20 amino acids. Germline V gene lookup returns CDR1 GEAIGNYY and CDR2 EKD. Here the CDR3 reads CACDTFTGGTVSWDTRQMFF. Here the CDR3 DNA reads TGTGCCTGCGACACCTTTACTGGGGGGACCGTCTCCTGGGACACCCGACAGATGTTTTTC.

Comments on this clone: This DNA's translation differs at residue 6 from TCRdb's protein, which comes from a much larger clone; a read error is likely, and the protein shown is translated from the DNA. The genes are TRDV2 and TRDJ1, with 10 bases aligning to TRDD3. The germline V gene has CDR1 GEAIGNYY and CDR2 EKD. CDR3 length: 16 residues. After removal of 3 bases from V and 1 base from J, the junction contained 7 bases not matched to a gene. The CDR3 loop is CACDPVLGDSTDKLIF. The CDR3 nucleotides read TGTGCCTGTGACCCGGTACTGGGGGATTCCACCGATAAACTCATCTTT.

Points on this clone: With a far larger clone one base away, a read error is the likely cause. Other DNA sequences within the sample encode an identical CDR3. The chain carries TRDV2 and TRDJ3; 12 nucleotides align to TRDD3. The CDR3 spans 20 residues. The germline CDR1 and CDR2 sequences are GEAIGNYY and EKD. This chain's CDR3 is CACDTTGGYSSSWDTRQMFF. The CDR3 DNA is TGTGCCTGTGACACGACTGGGGGATACTCGAGCTCCTGGGACACCCGACAGATGTTCTTC.

This clone was seen only a few times. This chain links TRDV2 with TRDJ1; 13 nucleotides agree with TRDD3. The germline V gene encodes CDR1 GEAIGNYY and CDR2 EKD. Trimming took 0 bases from V and 0 from J; bases not matched to a gene: 6. This CDR3 is 18 amino acids long. The CDR3 DNA sequence: TGTGCCTGTGACACCCTATTTACTGGGGGATACGACACCGATAAACTCATCTTT. Protein sequence: CACDTLFTGGYDTDKLIF.

As concerns this clone: One base separates it from a far larger clone, so it is likely a read error. Other DNA sequences within the sample encode an identical CDR3. The chain couples TRDV2 to TRDJ1; 7 bases fit TRDD3. The V segment lost 0 bases and the J segment 0 bases; nucleotides outside the gene matches: 9. Germline CDR1 is GEAIGNYY and CDR2 is EKD. CDR3 length equals 17 residues. In DNA form, the CDR3 reads TGTGCCTGTGACACCGTGGGGGACCCCGAGGACACCGATAAACTCATCTTT. Protein: CACDTVGDPEDTDKLIF.

Concerning this clone: Only one base separates this from a far larger clonotype, so it likely reflects a read error. The sample contains more than one DNA sequence encoding this CDR3. The CDR3 sequence: CACDTPSGVTGGYQARPLIF. The CDR3 DNA reads TGTGCCTGTGACACTCCCAGCGGGGTTACTGGGGGATACCAGGCCAGACCCCTGATCTTT. The chain carries TRDV2 and TRDJ4; TRDD3 matches at 12 bases. Germline values: CDR1 GEAIGNYY, CDR2 EKD. The V gene end was trimmed by 1 base and the J gene end by 0 bases; junction bases not matched to a gene: 17. This CDR3 contains 20 residues.

This clone ranks as medium-sized. This same CDR3 is encoded by further DNA sequences in the sample. This chain joins TRDV2 and TRDJ1, with 8 bases matching TRDD3. Per germline, CDR1 GEAIGNYY and CDR2 EKD. This CDR3 region has 14 residues. The V segment lost 2 bases and the J segment 3 bases; nucleotides outside the gene matches: 4. In nucleotides, the CDR3 is TGTGCCTGTGACATAATTGGGGGATCCGATAAACTCATCTTT. Protein: CACDIIGGSDKLIF.

On this clone itself: It differs at one base from a far larger clone, so likely a read error. The sample contains more than one DNA sequence encoding this CDR3. This rearrangement joins TRDV2 to TRDJ3; TRDD3 matches at 8 bases. The germline gives CDR1 GEAIGNYY, CDR2 EKD. CDR3 length: 23 amino acids. In nucleotides, the CDR3 is TGTGCCTGCGACACCGTTGTCCGGGATACGCCGGAAGAAACCTCCTGGGACACCCGACAGATGTTTTTC. Its protein product is CACDTVVRDTPEETSWDTRQMFF.

This clone is medium-sized. With a far larger clone one base away, a read error is the likely cause. This chain connects TRDV2 to TRDJ1; 8 positions agree with TRDD3. This CDR3 region has 16 residues. Germline values: CDR1 GEAIGNYY, CDR2 EKD. In DNA, the CDR3 is TGTGCCCGTGACACAATGGCTGGGGGACCCACCGATAAACTCATCTTT. Its translation: CARDTMAGGPTDKLIF.

For this clone: The amino acid sequence in TCRdb belongs to a much larger clone and departs from this DNA's translation at residue 6, likely a sequencing read error; the sequence shown is translated from the DNA. The rearrangement joins TRDV2 to TRDJ1, with 13 bases identical to TRDD3. The V segment lost 0 bases and the J segment 4 bases; nucleotides outside the gene matches: 13. The germline V gene encodes CDR1 GEAIGNYY and CDR2 EKD. The CDR3 extends over 19 amino acids. The CDR3 spells CACDTRGLGDTPSGDKLIF. The CDR3 bases are TGTGCCTGTGACACCAGAGGACTGGGGGATACGCCGTCTGGCGATAAACTCATCTTT.

Worth noting for this clone: This clone may be a read error of a much larger clone one base away. The sample contains more than one DNA sequence encoding this CDR3. The chain links TRDV2 to TRDJ3; TRDD3 matches at 8 bases. The CDR3 is 20 amino acids. Germline CDR1 and CDR2: GEAIGNYY and EKD. The CDR3 sequence: CACDTFTGGTVSWDTRQMFF. In DNA, the CDR3 is TGCGCCTGTGACACCTTTACTGGGGGGACCGTCTCCTGGGACACCCGACAGATGTTTTTC.

A word on this clone: The protein held in TCRdb is that of a much larger clone and does not match this DNA's translation at residue 3, likely because of a read error; the protein shown is translated from the DNA. The rearrangement joins TRDV2 to TRDJ1; D call uncertain. The germline CDR1 and CDR2 sequences are GEAIGNYY and EKD. The CDR3 runs 15 residues. The CDR3 reads CAYDTLGTANDKLIF. The CDR3 nucleotides read TGTGCCTATGACACCCTCGGGACGGCCAACGATAAACTCATCTTT.